This T cell receptor (beta chain) was obtained from a study of T-cell memory formation after mild COVID-19. Whole-study context: Clusters of TCRs were largely donor specific.

This clonotype was seen only a few times. Its antigen is not identified. The study's findings and limits: The study found balanced CD4/CD8 in clones contracting day 15 to 85 and a CD4+ lean in later expanders. Pre-infection memory held some responding clones, suggesting pre-existing cross-reactive T cells responded.

MiXCR was run by TCRdb on the 5' RACE reads, yielding one entry per CDR3 protein. The sample lists 200,000 to 300,000 distinct CDR3 sequences; roughly a tenth were seen once. This CDR3 is built from 14 residues. Germline CDR1 and CDR2: SGHRS and YFSETQ. V was clipped by 4 bases and J by 1 base; unmatched bases: 4. The V and J genes are TRBV5-1 and TRBJ2-7; TRBD1 agrees at 8 bases. This clonotype was sampled from a man aged 18 to 29 who had mild COVID-19 (a few samples of this study predate the infection). Cell type and time point are not known. Sample: PBMCs or a T cell subset sorted from them (not recorded which). DNA of the CDR3: TGCGCCAGCAGCACCGGGACAGGATCCTACGAGCAGTACTTC. Translating it yields CASSTGTGSYEQYF.